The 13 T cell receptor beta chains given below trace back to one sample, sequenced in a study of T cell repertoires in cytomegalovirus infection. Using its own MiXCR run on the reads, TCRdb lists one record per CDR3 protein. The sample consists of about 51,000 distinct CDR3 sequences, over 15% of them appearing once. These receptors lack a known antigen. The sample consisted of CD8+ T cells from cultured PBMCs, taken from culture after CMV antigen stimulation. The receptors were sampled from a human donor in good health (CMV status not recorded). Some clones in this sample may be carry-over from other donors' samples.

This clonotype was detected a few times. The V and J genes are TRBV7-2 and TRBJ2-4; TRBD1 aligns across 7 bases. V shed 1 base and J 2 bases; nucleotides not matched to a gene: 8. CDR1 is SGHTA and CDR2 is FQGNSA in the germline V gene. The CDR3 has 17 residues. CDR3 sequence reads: CASSLVGQLIPKNIQYF. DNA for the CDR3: TGTGCCAGCAGCTTAGTGGGACAGCTTATCCCCAAAAACATTCAGTACTTC. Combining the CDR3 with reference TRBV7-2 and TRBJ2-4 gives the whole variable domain GAGVSQSPSNKVTEKGKDVELRCDPISGHTALYWYRQSLGQGLEFLIYFQGNSAPDKSGLPSDRFSAERTGGSVSTLTIQRTQQEDSAVYLCASSLVGQLIPKNIQYFGAGTRLSVL.

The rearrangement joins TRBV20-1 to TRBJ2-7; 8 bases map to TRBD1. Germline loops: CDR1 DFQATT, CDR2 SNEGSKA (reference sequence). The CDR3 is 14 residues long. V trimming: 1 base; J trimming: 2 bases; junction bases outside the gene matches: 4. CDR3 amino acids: CSARGRGQAYEQYF. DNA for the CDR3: TGCAGTGCTAGAGGCAGGGGGCAGGCCTACGAGCAGTACTTC.

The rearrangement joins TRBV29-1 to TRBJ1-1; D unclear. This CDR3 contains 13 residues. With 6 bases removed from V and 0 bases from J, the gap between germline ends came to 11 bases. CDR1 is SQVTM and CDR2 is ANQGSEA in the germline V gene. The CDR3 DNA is TGCAGCGTCAGGACGGACCTGAACACTGAAGCTTTCTTT. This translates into CSVRTDLNTEAFF.

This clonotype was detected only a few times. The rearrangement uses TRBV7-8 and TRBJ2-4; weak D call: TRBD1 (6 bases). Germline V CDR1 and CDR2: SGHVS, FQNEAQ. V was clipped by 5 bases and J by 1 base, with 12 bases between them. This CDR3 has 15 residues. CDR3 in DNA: TGTGCCAGCAGCAGGACAGCCACGGCCAAAAACATTCAGTACTTC. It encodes CASSRTATAKNIQYF.

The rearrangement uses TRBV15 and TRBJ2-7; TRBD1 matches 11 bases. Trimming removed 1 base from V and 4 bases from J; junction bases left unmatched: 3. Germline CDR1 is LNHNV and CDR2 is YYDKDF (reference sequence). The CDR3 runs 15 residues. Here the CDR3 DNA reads TGTGCCACCAGCAGAGGGACAGGGGGCTCGTACGAGCAGTACTTC. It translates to CATSRGTGGSYEQYF.

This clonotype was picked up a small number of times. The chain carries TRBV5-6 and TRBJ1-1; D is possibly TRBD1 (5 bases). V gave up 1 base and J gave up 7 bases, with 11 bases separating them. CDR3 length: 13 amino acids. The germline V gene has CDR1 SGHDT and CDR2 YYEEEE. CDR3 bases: TGTGCCAGCAGCTTGACCCGGGGCCTTGAAGCTTTCTTT. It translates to CASSLTRGLEAFF.

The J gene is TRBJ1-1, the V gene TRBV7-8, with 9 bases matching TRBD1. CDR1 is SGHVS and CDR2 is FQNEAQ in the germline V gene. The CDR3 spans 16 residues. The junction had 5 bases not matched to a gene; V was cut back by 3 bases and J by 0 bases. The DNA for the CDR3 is TGTGCCAGCAGCTTCGGATACAGGGGGCTGAACACTGAAGCTTTCTTT. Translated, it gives CASSFGYRGLNTEAFF. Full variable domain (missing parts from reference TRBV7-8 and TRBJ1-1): GAGVSQSPRYKVAKRGQDVALRCDPISGHVSLFWYQQALGQGPEFLTYFQNEAQLDKSGLPSDRFFAERPEGSVSTLKIQRTQQEDSAVYLCASSFGYRGLNTEAFFGQGTRLTVV.

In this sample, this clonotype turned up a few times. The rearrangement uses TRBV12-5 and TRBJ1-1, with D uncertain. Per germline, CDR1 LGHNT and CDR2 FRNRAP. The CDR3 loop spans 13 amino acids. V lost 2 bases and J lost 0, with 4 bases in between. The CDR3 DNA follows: TGTGCTAGTGGTTTGCAGGTGAACACTGAAGCTTTCTTT. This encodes CASGLQVNTEAFF.

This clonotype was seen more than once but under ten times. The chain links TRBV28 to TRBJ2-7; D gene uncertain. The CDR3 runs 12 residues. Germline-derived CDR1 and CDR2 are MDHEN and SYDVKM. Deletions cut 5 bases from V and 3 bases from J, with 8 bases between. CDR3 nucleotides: TGTGCCAGCAGTCCGCGATTCTACGAGCAGTACTTC. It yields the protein CASSPRFYEQYF. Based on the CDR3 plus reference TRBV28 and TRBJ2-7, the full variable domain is DVKVTQSSRYLVKRTGEKVFLECVQDMDHENMFWYRQDPGLGLRLIYFSYDVKMKEKGDIPEGYSVSREKKERFSLILESASTNQTSMYLCASSPRFYEQYFGPGTRLTVT.

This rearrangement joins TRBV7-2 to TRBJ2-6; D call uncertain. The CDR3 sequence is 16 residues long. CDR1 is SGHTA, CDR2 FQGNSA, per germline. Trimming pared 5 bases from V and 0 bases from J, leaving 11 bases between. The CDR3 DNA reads TGTGCCAGCAGCACCATACAGAGCTCTGGGGCCAACGTCCTGACTTTC. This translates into CASSTIQSSGANVLTF.

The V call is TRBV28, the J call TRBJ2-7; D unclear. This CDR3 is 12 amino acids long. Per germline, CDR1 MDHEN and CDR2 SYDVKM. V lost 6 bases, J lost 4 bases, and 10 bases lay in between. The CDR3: CASSPEMYEQYF. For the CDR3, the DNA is TGTGCCAGCAGCCCCGAAATGTACGAGCAGTACTTC. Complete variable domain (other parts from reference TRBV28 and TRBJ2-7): DVKVTQSSRYLVKRTGEKVFLECVQDMDHENMFWYRQDPGLGLRLIYFSYDVKMKEKGDIPEGYSVSREKKERFSLILESASTNQTSMYLCASSPEMYEQYFGPGTRLTVT.

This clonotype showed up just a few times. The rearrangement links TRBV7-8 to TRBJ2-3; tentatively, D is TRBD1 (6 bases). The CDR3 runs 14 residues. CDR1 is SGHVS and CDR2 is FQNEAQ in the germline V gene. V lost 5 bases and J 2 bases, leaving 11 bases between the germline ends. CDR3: CASSPVGHTDTQYF. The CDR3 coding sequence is TGTGCCAGCAGCCCCGTGGGACACACAGATACGCAGTATTTT.

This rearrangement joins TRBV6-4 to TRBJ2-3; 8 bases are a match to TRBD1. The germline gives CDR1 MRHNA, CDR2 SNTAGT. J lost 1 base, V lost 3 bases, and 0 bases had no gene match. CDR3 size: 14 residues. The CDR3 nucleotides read TGTGCCAGCAGTGAGACAGGGGGCACAGATACGCAGTATTTT. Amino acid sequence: CASSETGGTDTQYF.